The clone carrying this T cell receptor beta chain was observed many times. Its antigen is not identified. A UMI-containing oligonucleotide was joined by 3' ligation to the TCR cDNA template. Reverse transcription used DNase-treated unsorted total RNA, aiming for about 1 to 1,100 ng. The data were obtained in a study of naive and memory T cell subsets. Study-level results: TCR transcript changes with activation or differentiation may affect this RNA method.

Amplification of ligated cDNA took four PCR rounds with SP2 and nested alpha and beta constant primers. Via MiXCR, TCRdb re-called the UMI-ligation and nested PCR reads, giving one row per CDR3 protein. The data hold 25,000 to 30,000 distinct CDR3 sequences, with around 5.2% observed a single time. The sample was blood. The receptor's source is an adult in good health.

DNA for the CDR3: TGTGCCAGCAGTAAGGGTAGTAGTGAGCAGTTCTTC. Its translation is CASSKGSSEQFF. V gene TRBV6-1 combines with J gene TRBJ2-1; D is unclear. This CDR3 is built from 12 residues. The V end lost 5 bases, the J end lost 9 bases, and 11 bases lay between the germline ends. Germline V gene data show CDR1 as MNHNS and CDR2 as SASEGT.